Shown below are 30 T cell receptor beta chains from a single sample sequenced in a study of blood T cell repertoires in COVID-19. Clones were sequenced by immunoSEQ multiplex PCR, and TCRdb holds only the in-frame ones, with some missing. The data hold 70,000 to 95,000 clones, with roughly four fifths observed a single time. Source material: peripheral blood. Receptors originate from a human donor in a cohort sampled during active COVID-19.

This chain links TRBV30 with TRBJ2-5; 8 bases fit TRBD2. The CDR3 consists of 14 residues. In germline, CDR1 is GTSNPN, CDR2 SVGIG (reference sequence). The V segment lost 4 bases and the J segment 4 bases; nucleotides outside the gene matches: 8. The CDR3 coding sequence is TGTGCCTGGAAAGGAGCGGGGGCCCTAGAGACCCAGTACTTC. Its translation is CAWKGAGALETQYF.

The genes are TRBV27 and TRBJ2-7, with a weak D call TRBD2 (5 bases). Trimming cost V 6 bases and J 3 bases, with 15 bases left between them. The CDR3 extends over 14 amino acids. Germline values: CDR1 MNHEY, CDR2 SMNVEV (reference sequence). The CDR3 DNA follows: TGTGCCAGCAGCCCCCGCGCACGGGGCTACGAGCAGTACTTC. This encodes CASSPRARGYEQYF.

The gene calls are TRBV28 and TRBJ2-5; 9 bases map to TRBD2. CDR1 is MDHEN and CDR2 is SYDVKM in the germline V gene. The J segment lost 5 bases and the V segment lost 4 bases, leaving 8 bases of the junction unmatched. This CDR3 region has 15 residues. The CDR3: CASSSTGTSLETQYF. The CDR3 region has the DNA TGTGCCAGCAGTTCGACTGGGACTAGCTTGGAGACCCAGTACTTC.

The chain links TRBV5-4 to TRBJ2-5; 9 bases match TRBD2. There are 16 residues in the CDR3. Looked up from germline, CDR1 is SGHNT and CDR2 is YYREEE (reference sequence). With 4 bases clipped from V and 1 base from J, the junction kept 8 bases outside the gene matches. CDR3 in DNA: TGTGCCAGCAGCCTGTCTAAGCGGGGGGCCCAAGAGACCCAGTACTTC. Residues: CASSLSKRGAQETQYF.

The CDR3 sequence: CASSQEGGTLGGTDTQYF. The CDR3 DNA reads TGCGCCAGCAGCCAAGAAGGCGGAACCTTGGGAGGCACAGATACGCAGTATTTT. This chain links TRBV4-1 with TRBJ2-3; D possibly corresponds to TRBD2 (5 bases). Germline V CDR1 and CDR2: MGHRA, YSYEKL. V lost 0 bases to trimming and J lost 1 base, with 17 bases between them. This CDR3 is built from 18 residues.

V and J are TRBV2 and TRBJ2-3, with TRBD1 matching 8 bases. The CDR3 spans 15 residues. CDR1 is SNHLY and CDR2 is FYNNEI in the germline V gene. Trimming at V came to 6 bases and at J to 2 bases, leaving 7 bases not matched to a gene. The CDR3 nucleotides read TGTGCCAGCAGCGCGGACAGGGCCGCCACAGATACGCAGTATTTT. Translated: CASSADRAATDTQYF.

The chain links TRBV7-5 to TRBJ2-3; TRBD1, as called in the table, went unchecked against the DNA. TRBV7-5 is a documented pseudogene. The CDR3 runs to 15 residues. CDR3 in DNA: TGTGCCAGAAGCCCGACAGGCCTTAGCACAGATACGCAGTATTTT. Amino acids: CARSPTGLSTDTQYF.

V usage is TRBV5-4 and J usage is TRBJ2-7; the D gene is possibly TRBD2 (7 bases). V lost 4 bases to trimming and J lost 0 bases, with 11 bases between them. This CDR3 spans 14 amino acids. Germline V gene data show CDR1 as SGHNT and CDR2 as YYREEE (reference sequence). The CDR3 region is CASSKGGVSYEQYF. The CDR3 DNA is TGTGCCAGCAGCAAAGGGGGGGTCTCCTACGAGCAGTACTTC.

The chain is built from TRBV18 and TRBJ1-2, with 10 nucleotides matching TRBD1. The germline gives CDR1 KGHSH, CDR2 LQKENI. Losses at the gene ends were 2 bases for V and 3 bases for J; bases not matched to a gene: 12. The CDR3 totals 18 residues. The CDR3 here is CASSPSLLPGTGDYGYTF. CDR3 bases: TGTGCCAGCTCACCATCACTACTCCCCGGGACAGGGGACTATGGCTACACCTTC.

This rearrangement joins TRBV5-6 to TRBJ2-7, with TRBD2 matching 9 bases. Germline assignment: CDR1 SGHDT and CDR2 YYEEEE. Trimming cost V 0 bases and J 1 base; bases outside gene matches: 5. The CDR3 runs 16 residues. The CDR3 here is CASSLGLAGWSYEQYF. DNA for the CDR3: TGTGCCAGCAGCTTGGGGCTAGCGGGGTGGTCCTACGAGCAGTACTTC. The full variable domain, rest sourced from reference TRBV5-6 and TRBJ2-7, is DAGVTQSPTHLIKTRGQQVTLRCSPKSGHDTVSWYQQALGQGPQFIFQYYEEEERQRGNFPDRFSGHQFPNYSSELNVNALLLGDSALYLCASSLGLAGWSYEQYFGPGTRLTVT.

This clone has just one count. The rearrangement links TRBV7-9 to TRBJ1-2; 8 nucleotides line up with TRBD1. The germline gives CDR1 SEHNR, CDR2 FQNEAQ (reference sequence). The CDR3 is 15 amino acids. V lost 3 bases and J lost 4; bases outside the gene matches: 7. The CDR3 sequence: CASSFAGGDSYGYTF. The CDR3 DNA sequence: TGTGCCAGCAGCTTCGCAGGGGGCGATTCCTATGGCTACACCTTC.

The genes are TRBV6-6 and TRBJ1-5, with D perhaps TRBD1 (6 bases). The CDR3 extends over 15 amino acids. The germline CDR1 and CDR2 sequences are MNHNY and SVGAGI (reference sequence). Deletions cut 6 bases from V and 2 bases from J, with 14 bases between. Here the CDR3 reads CASRPTGKGNQPQHF. The CDR3 coding sequence is TGTGCCAGCAGACCTACAGGGAAGGGCAATCAGCCCCAGCATTTT.

This clone is a singleton in its sample. J is TRBJ2-1 and V is TRBV4-1, with a possible D match to TRBD1 (5 bases). V lost 2 bases and J 8 bases, leaving 10 bases between the germline ends. CDR1 is MGHRA, CDR2 YSYEKL, per germline. The CDR3 contains 13 residues. The CDR3 here is CASSQFRVYEQFF. CDR3 DNA sequence: TGCGCCAGCAGCCAATTCAGGGTTTATGAGCAGTTCTTC.

The chain employs TRBV4-2 and TRBJ1-2, with a weak D call TRBD1 (6 bases). Trimming removed 0 bases at V and 7 bases at J, with 15 bases between. The CDR3 extends over 15 amino acids. Germline assignment: CDR1 LGHNA and CDR2 YNFKEQ. CDR3 DNA sequence: TGTGCCAGCAGCCAAGAGGTTGGGGGGGCGTTTGGCTACACCTTC. It specifies CASSQEVGGAFGYTF.

The rearrangement uses TRBV2 and TRBJ2-7, with TRBD1 matching 7 bases. The length of the CDR3 is 12 residues. With V trimmed by 7 bases and J by 6 bases, 6 bases remained unmatched. The germline CDR1 and CDR2 sequences are SNHLY and FYNNEI. CDR3 residues: CASKRGPTEQYF. The CDR3 DNA reads TGTGCCAGCAAGAGGGGGCCCACCGAGCAGTACTTC.

The chain employs TRBV2 and TRBJ2-3; 8 nucleotides line up with TRBD1. V was clipped by 5 bases and J by 4 bases; unmatched bases: 5. Germline V lookup: CDR1 SNHLY, CDR2 FYNNEI. CDR3 length: 14 amino acids. For the CDR3, the DNA is TGTGCCAGCAGTCGGACAGGGATCGCAGATACGCAGTATTTT. Translated, it gives CASSRTGIADTQYF.

The chain combines TRBV21-1 with TRBJ2-3; TRBD1, the table's D call, lacks a check against the DNA. TRBV21-1 is tagged as a pseudogene. The CDR3 has 18 residues. CDR3 DNA: TGTGCCAGCAGCAAATCGGATAAAGACAGGGTTCCCGCAGATACGCAGTATTTT. It yields the protein CASSKSDKDRVPADTQYF.

The chain has TRBV5-1 and TRBJ1-1; TRBD1 matches 7 bases. The junction had 7 bases not matched to a gene; V was cut back by 4 bases and J by 1 base. The CDR3 loop spans 15 amino acids. From germline, CDR1 is SGHRS and CDR2 YFSETQ. In DNA, the CDR3 is TGCGCCAGCAGCCCTACAGGGGCAAGGAACACTGAAGCTTTCTTT. Amino acid sequence: CASSPTGARNTEAFF.

V and J are TRBV15 and TRBJ1-2, with D perhaps TRBD1 (5 bases). The ends were cut back, 0 bases at V and 8 bases at J, with 13 bases in the middle. This CDR3 comprises 14 residues. Germline V lookup: CDR1 LNHNV, CDR2 YYDKDF (reference sequence). The chain's CDR3 is CATSRDGGLEGYTF. Written as DNA, the CDR3 is TGTGCCACCAGCAGAGATGGGGGACTAGAGGGCTACACCTTC.

The chain uses TRBV7-3 and TRBJ2-2; TRBD1 is a possible D gene (6 bases). Trimming pared 5 bases from V and 0 bases from J, leaving 13 bases between. CDR3 length: 16 amino acids. Germline values: CDR1 SGHTA, CDR2 FQGTGA. CDR3 region: CASSPAGAANTGELFF. CDR3 DNA: TGTGCCAGCAGCCCCGCAGGGGCAGCGAACACCGGGGAGCTGTTTTTT.

V is TRBV6-5 and J is TRBJ1-2; the D gene is possibly TRBD1 (5 bases). From germline, CDR1 is MNHEY and CDR2 SVGAGI. The V end was cut by 6 bases, the J end by 8 bases, with 22 bases between. This CDR3 has 15 residues. CDR3 protein: CASSISRGPIEGYTF. The CDR3 DNA sequence: TGTGCCAGCAGCATCTCTAGGGGTCCAATTGAGGGCTACACCTTC.

The rearrangement joins TRBV28 to TRBJ2-1; maybe TRBD1 (5 bases). There are 15 residues in the CDR3. Trimming removed 9 bases from V and 3 bases from J, with 18 bases in between. CDR1 is MDHEN, CDR2 SYDVKM, per germline. Here the CDR3 DNA reads TGTGCCAGACGTCGGTCCGCCGACAGCTACAATGAGCAGTTCTTC. Protein sequence: CARRRSADSYNEQFF.

This rearrangement joins TRBV7-9 to TRBJ2-3, with a weak D call TRBD2 (9 bases). This CDR3 has 18 residues. Germline V gives CDR1 SEHNR, CDR2 FQNEAQ (reference sequence). With 5 bases removed from V and 3 bases from J, the gap between germline ends came to 24 bases. CDR3 sequence: CASSLSRTGTSNTDTQYF. The CDR3 DNA reads TGTGCCAGCAGCCTTTCGCGGACAGGGACTAGCAATACAGATACGCAGTATTTT.

The chain uses TRBV7-6 and TRBJ1-4, with 7 bases that match TRBD1. J lost 4 bases, V lost 5 bases, and 16 bases had no gene match. CDR3 length: 18 residues. CDR1 and CDR2 from the germline V gene are SGHVS and FNYEAQ. CDR3 sequence (DNA): TGTGCCAGCAGCCGGCTCGTATCAGGGACAGCGAGTAATGAAAAACTGTTTTTT. Translating gives CASSRLVSGTASNEKLFF. The whole variable domain, remainder taken from reference TRBV7-6 and TRBJ1-4, is GAGVSQSPRYKVTKRGQDVALRCDPISGHVSLYWYRQALGQGPEFLTYFNYEAQQDKSGLPNDRFSAERPEGSISTLTIQRTEQRDSAMYRCASSRLVSGTASNEKLFFGSGTQLSVL.

The chain is built from TRBV14 and TRBJ2-3, with a tentative D call TRBD2 (7 bases). In germline, CDR1 is SGHDN, CDR2 FVKESK. The CDR3 is made up of 18 amino acids. Trimming stripped 4 bases from V and 0 bases from J, with 20 bases between. The CDR3 coding sequence is TGTGCCAGCAGCCGTTCCGGGGGGCTGATGATTAGCACAGATACGCAGTATTTT. Its protein is CASSRSGGLMISTDTQYF.

The J gene is TRBJ1-2, the V gene TRBV6-2 or TRBV6-3, with 9 positions matching TRBD1. The CDR3 is 16 amino acids. The V and J ends lost 2 bases and 5 bases, in that order; junction bases with no gene match: 9. Germline V lookup: CDR1 MNHEY, CDR2 SVGEGT. The CDR3 sequence is CASSYDRDRETYGYTF. CDR3 sequence (DNA): TGTGCCAGCAGTTACGACCGGGACAGGGAAACTTATGGCTACACCTTC.

This chain connects TRBV10-2 to TRBJ1-5, with 7 bases identical to TRBD1. The germline V gene has CDR1 WSHSY and CDR2 SAAADI. The CDR3 consists of 14 residues. The J segment lost 0 bases and the V segment lost 6 bases, leaving 2 bases of the junction unmatched. Written as DNA, the CDR3 is TGCGCCAGCAGGGGGACAGATAGCAATCAGCCCCAGCATTTT. Protein: CASRGTDSNQPQHF.

This chain connects TRBV7-2 to TRBJ2-1; 9 bases map to TRBD2. Germline V gene lookup returns CDR1 SGHTA and CDR2 FQGNSA. The CDR3 has 15 residues. V was pared by 1 base and J by 5 bases, with 3 bases of the junction left unmatched. The CDR3 nucleotides are TGTGCCAGCAGCTTAGGATTAGCGGGGGACAATGAGCAGTTCTTC. As protein: CASSLGLAGDNEQFF.

For the CDR3, the DNA is TGTGCCAGTAGAGGGGATGTCAATGAGCAGTTCTTC. The encoded protein is CASRGDVNEQFF. The genes are TRBV19 and TRBJ2-1; perhaps TRBD1 as D (5 bases). From germline, CDR1 is LNHDA and CDR2 SQIVND (reference sequence). With 6 bases removed from V and 6 bases from J, the gap between germline ends came to 9 bases. This CDR3 has 12 amino acids.

This sequence joins TRBV15 and TRBJ1-5, with 7 bases fitting TRBD1. Germline loops: CDR1 LNHNV, CDR2 YYDKDF (reference sequence). CDR3 length: 16 amino acids. V dropped 4 bases and J dropped 4; count of bases not matched to a gene: 10. Here the CDR3 reads CATSKGGRGINQPQHF. Here the CDR3 DNA reads TGTGCCACCAGCAAAGGTGGCAGGGGGATAAATCAGCCCCAGCATTTT.